A selection of T cell receptor beta chains follows, all from one sample in a study of T cells in Graves' hyperthyroidism and ophthalmopathy. TCRdb re-analysed the multiplex PCR reads in MiXCR, keeping a single row per CDR3 protein. The data contain around 700,000 distinct CDR3 sequences, over 15% of them singletons. The sample consisted of blood. These receptors came from a woman aged 50 to 65 with Graves' hyperthyroidism that later progressed to Graves' ophthalmopathy. CDR3s include the opening cysteine and the closing phenylalanine or tryptophan. The D gene is left open where the match is weak. The size field is filled for only some rows; it gives once, few, many or a size class.

few,TRBV7-9,TRBJ2-3,.,16,CASSSYSGLKADTQYF,TGTGCCAGCAGCTCTTACTCAGGGTTGAAGGCAGATACGCAGTATTTT
many,TRBV7-9,TRBJ1-1,TRBD1,17,CASSLRHEDRLNTEAFF,TGTGCCAGCAGCTTAAGGCACGAGGACAGGCTGAACACTGAAGCTTTCTTT
.,TRBV10-3,TRBJ2-7,.,14,CAISPSVDAYEQYF,TGTGCCATCAGTCCCTCCGTCGATGCCTACGAGCAGTACTTC
.,TRBV20-1,TRBJ1-5,TRBD1,14,CSASGTGGNQPQHF,TGCAGTGCTTCCGGGACAGGTGGCAATCAGCCCCAGCATTTT
.,TRBV20-1,TRBJ2-2,.,17,CSARDIQGMANTGELFF,TGCAGTGCTAGAGATATACAGGGTATGGCAAACACCGGGGAGCTGTTTTTT
many,TRBV6-1,TRBJ1-5,TRBD1,16,CASLLGTGYSNQPQHF,TGTGCCAGCCTCCTTGGGACAGGATATAGCAATCAGCCCCAGCATTTT
many,TRBV30,TRBJ1-4,.,13,CAWNVQGNEKLFF,TGTGCCTGGAATGTCCAGGGAAATGAAAAACTGTTTTTT
.,TRBV12-3/TRBV12-4,TRBJ1-2,TRBD1,13,CASSPRDRRGYTF,TGTGCCAGCAGTCCCCGGGACAGGCGTGGCTACACCTTC
.,TRBV19,TRBJ2-3,TRBD1,17,CASSTETPGQGADTQYF,TGTGCCAGTAGTACGGAAACACCGGGACAGGGAGCAGATACGCAGTATTTT
.,TRBV19,TRBJ2-1,TRBD1,15,CASTLGQGVYNEQFF,TGTGCCAGTACCCTCGGACAGGGGGTGTACAATGAGCAGTTCTTC
few,TRBV3-1,TRBJ2-3,TRBD2,15,CASSHSGGITDTQYF,TGTGCCAGCAGCCATAGCGGGGGGATCACAGATACGCAGTATTTT
.,TRBV29-1,TRBJ1-1,.,12,CSVAVGYTEAFF,TGCAGCGTTGCGGTGGGATACACTGAAGCTTTCTTT
many,TRBV11-3,TRBJ2-5,TRBD2,15,CASSFGLAGEETQYF,TGTGCCAGCAGCTTCGGACTAGCGGGGGAAGAGACCCAGTACTTC